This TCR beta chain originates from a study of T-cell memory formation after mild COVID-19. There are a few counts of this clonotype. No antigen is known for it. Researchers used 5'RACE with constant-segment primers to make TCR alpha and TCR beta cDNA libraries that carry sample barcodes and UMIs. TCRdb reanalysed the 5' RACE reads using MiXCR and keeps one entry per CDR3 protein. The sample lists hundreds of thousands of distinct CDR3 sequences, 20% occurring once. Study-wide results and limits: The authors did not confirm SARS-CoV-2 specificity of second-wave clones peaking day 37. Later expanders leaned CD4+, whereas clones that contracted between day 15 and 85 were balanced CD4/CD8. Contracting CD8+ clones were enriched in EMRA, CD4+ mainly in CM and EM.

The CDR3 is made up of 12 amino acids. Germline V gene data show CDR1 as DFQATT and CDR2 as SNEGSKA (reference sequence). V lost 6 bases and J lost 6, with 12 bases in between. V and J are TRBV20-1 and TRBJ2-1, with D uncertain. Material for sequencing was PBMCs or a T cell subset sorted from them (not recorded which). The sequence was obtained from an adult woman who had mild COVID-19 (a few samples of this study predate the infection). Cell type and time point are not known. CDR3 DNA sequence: TGCAGTGCCAGCTTGGGCCCCAATGAGCAGTTCTTC. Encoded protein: CSASLGPNEQFF.